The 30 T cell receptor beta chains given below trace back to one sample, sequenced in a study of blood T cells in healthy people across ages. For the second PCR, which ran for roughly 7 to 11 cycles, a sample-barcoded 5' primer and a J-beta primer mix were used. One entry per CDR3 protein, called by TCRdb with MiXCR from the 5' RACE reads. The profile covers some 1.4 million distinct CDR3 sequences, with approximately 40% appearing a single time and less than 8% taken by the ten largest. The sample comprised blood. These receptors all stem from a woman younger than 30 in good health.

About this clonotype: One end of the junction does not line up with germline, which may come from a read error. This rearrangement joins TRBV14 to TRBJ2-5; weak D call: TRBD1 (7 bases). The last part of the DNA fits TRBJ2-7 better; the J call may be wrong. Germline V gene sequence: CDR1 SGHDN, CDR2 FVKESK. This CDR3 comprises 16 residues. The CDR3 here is CASSQEPGGSSHEQYF. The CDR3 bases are TGTGCCAGCAGCCAAGAACCAGGGGGGTCCTCCCACGAGCAGTACTTC.

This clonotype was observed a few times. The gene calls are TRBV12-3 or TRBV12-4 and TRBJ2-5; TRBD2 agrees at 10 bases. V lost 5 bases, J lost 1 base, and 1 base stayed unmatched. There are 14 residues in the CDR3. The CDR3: CASSGTSAQETQYF. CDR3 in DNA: TGTGCCAGCAGTGGGACTAGCGCCCAAGAGACCCAGTACTTC.

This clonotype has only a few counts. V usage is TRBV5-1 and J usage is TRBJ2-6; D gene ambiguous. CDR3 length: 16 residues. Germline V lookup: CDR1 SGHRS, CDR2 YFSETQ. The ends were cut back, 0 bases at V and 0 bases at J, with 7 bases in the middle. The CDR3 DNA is TGCGCCAGCAGCTTGGGACACGGCTCTGGGGCCAACGTCCTGACTTTC. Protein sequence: CASSLGHGSGANVLTF.

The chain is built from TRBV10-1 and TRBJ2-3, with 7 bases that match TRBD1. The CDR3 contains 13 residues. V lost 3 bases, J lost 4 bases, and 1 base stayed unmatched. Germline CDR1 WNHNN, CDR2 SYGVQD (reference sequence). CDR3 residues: CASSDQGADTQYF. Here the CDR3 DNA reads TGCGCCAGCAGTGACCAGGGGGCAGATACGCAGTATTTT.

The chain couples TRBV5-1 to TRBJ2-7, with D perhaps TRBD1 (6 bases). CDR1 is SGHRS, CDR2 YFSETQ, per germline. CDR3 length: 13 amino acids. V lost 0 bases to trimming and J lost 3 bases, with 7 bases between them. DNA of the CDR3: TGCGCCAGCAGCTTGGAGACAGGCTACGAGCAGTACTTC. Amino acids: CASSLETGYEQYF. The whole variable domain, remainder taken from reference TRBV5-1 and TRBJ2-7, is KAGVTQTPRYLIKTRGQQVTLSCSPISGHRSVSWYQQTPGQGLQFLFEYFSETQRNKGNFPGRFSGRQFSNSRSEMNVSTLELGDSALYLCASSLETGYEQYFGPGTRLTVT.

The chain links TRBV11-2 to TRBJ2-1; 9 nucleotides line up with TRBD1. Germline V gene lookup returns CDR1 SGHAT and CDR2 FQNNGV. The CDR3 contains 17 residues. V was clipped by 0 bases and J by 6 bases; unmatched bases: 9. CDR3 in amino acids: CASSLDGDRAGVNEQFF. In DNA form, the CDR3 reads TGTGCCAGCAGCTTAGATGGGGACAGGGCGGGGGTCAATGAGCAGTTCTTC.

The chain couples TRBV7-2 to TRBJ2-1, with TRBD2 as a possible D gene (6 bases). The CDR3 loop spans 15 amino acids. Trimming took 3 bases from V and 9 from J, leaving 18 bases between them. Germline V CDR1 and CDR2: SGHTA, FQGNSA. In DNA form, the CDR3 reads TGTGCCAGCAGCTTGGGGTCGGGAGTCAGTCTTGAGCAGTTCTTC. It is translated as CASSLGSGVSLEQFF.

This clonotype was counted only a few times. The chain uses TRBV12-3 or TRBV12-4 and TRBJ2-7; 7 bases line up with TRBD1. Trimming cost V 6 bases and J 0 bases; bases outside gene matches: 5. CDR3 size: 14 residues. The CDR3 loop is CASRGTASSYEQYF. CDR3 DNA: TGTGCCAGCAGGGGGACAGCAAGCTCCTACGAGCAGTACTTC.

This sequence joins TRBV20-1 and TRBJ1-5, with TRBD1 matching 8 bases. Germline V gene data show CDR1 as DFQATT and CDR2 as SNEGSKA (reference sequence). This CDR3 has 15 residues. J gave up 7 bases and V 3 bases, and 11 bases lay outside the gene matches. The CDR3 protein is CSASSIPGGGQPQHF. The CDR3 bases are TGCAGTGCTAGTTCCATCCCAGGGGGCGGACAGCCCCAGCATTTT.

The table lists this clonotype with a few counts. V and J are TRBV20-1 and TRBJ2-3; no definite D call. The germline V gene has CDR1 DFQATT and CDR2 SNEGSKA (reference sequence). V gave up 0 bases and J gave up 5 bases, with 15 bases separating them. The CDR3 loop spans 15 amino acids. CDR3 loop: CSARDPSQSQDTQYF. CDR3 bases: TGCAGTGCTAGAGATCCATCCCAGTCCCAAGATACGCAGTATTTT.

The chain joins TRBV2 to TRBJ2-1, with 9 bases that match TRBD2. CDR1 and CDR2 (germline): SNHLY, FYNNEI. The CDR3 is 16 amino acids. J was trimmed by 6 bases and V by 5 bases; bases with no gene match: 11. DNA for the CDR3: TGTGCCAGCAGTCCACATACAGCGGGAGGTTCCAATGAGCAGTTCTTC. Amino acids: CASSPHTAGGSNEQFF.

The CDR3 sequence: CASSLVGGRIEAFF. The DNA for the CDR3 is TGTGCCAGCAGCCTAGTCGGGGGGAGGATTGAAGCTTTCTTT. V usage is TRBV7-2 and J usage is TRBJ1-1; weak D call: TRBD1 (5 bases). Trimming shortened V by 5 bases and J by 7 bases, and 17 bases separated the two germline ends. The CDR3 is made up of 14 amino acids. Germline V CDR1 and CDR2: SGHTA, FQGNSA.

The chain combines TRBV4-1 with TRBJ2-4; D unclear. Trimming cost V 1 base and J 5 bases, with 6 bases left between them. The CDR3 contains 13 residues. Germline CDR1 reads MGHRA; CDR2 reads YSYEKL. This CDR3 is CASSQGVQNIQYF. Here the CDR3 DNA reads TGCGCCAGCAGCCAAGGAGTCCAAAACATTCAGTACTTC.

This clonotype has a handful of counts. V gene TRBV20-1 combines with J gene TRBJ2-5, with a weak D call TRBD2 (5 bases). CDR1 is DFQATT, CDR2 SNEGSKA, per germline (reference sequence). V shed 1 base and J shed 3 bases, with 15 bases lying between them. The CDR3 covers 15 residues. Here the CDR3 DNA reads TGCAGTGCTAGAGGAGGGATAGGAGCGGAAGAGACCCAGTACTTC. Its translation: CSARGGIGAEETQYF.

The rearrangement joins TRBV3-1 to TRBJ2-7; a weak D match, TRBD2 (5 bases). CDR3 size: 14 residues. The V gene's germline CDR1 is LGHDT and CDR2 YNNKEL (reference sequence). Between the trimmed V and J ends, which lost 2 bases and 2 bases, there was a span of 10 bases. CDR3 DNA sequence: TGTGCCAGCAGCCAATTCGGGAACACCTACGAGCAGTACTTC. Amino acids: CASSQFGNTYEQYF.

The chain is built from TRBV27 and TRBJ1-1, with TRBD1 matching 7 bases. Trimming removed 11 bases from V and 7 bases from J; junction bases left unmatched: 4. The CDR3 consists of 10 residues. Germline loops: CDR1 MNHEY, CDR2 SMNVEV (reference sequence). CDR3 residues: CARWDSEAFF. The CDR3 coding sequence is TGTGCCCGCTGGGACAGTGAAGCTTTCTTT.

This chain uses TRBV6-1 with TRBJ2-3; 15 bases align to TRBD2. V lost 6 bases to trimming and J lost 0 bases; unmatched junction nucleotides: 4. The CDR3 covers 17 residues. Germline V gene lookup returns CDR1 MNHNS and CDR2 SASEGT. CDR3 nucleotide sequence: TGTGCCAGCAGAGGACTAGCGGGGGGGCTAAGCACAGATACGCAGTATTTT. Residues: CASRGLAGGLSTDTQYF.

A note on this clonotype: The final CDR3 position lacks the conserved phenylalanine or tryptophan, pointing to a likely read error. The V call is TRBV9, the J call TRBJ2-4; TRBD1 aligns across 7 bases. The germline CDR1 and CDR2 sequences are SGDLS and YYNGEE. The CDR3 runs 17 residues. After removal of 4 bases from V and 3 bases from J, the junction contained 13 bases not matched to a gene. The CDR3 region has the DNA TGTGCCAGCAGCTCAGGTCCCACAGGGGCGTTCAAAAACATTCAGTACTTA. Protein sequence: CASSSGPTGAFKNIQYL.

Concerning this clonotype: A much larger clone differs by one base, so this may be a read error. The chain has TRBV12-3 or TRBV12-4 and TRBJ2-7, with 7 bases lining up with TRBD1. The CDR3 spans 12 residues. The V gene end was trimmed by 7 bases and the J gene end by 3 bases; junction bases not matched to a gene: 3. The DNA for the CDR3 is TGTGCCAGCACCGGGACAGACTACGAGCAGTACTTC. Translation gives CASTGTDYEQYF.

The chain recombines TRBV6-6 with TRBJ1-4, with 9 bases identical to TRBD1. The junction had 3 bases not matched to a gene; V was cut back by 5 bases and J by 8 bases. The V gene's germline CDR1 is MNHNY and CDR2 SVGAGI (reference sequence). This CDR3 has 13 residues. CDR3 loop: CASSLTGGEKLFF. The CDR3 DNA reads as TGTGCCAGCAGTCTTACAGGGGGCGAAAAACTGTTTTTT.

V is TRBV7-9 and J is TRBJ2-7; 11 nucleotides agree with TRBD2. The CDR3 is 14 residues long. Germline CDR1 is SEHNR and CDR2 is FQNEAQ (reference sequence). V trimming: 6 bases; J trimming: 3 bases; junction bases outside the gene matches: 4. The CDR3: CASRPTSGSYEQYF. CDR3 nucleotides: TGTGCCAGCAGGCCTACTAGCGGGAGCTACGAGCAGTACTTC.

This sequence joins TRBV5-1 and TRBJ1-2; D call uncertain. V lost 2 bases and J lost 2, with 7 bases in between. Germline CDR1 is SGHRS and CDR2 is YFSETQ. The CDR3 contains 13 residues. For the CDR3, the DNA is TGCGCCAGCAGCTTCCTCAGGAACTATGGCTACACCTTC. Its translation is CASSFLRNYGYTF.

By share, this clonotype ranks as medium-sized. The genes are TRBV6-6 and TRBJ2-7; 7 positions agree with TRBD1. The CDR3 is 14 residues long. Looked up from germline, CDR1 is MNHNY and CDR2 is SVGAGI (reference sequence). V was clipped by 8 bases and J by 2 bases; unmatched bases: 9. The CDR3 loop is CASSSTGQTYEQYF. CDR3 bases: TGTGCCAGCTCATCCACGGGACAGACCTACGAGCAGTACTTC.

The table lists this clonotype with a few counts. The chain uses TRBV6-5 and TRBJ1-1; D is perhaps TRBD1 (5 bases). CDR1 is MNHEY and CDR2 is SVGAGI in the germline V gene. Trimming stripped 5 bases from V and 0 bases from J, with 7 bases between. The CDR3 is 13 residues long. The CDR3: CASSVQVNTEAFF. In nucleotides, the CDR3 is TGTGCCAGCAGTGTACAGGTGAACACTGAAGCTTTCTTT.

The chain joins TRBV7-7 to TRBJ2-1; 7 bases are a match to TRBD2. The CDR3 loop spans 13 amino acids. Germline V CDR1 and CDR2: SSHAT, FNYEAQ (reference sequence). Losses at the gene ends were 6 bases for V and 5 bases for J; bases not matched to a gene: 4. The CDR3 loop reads CASRGTNDNEQFF. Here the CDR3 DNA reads TGTGCCAGCAGGGGGACTAATGACAATGAGCAGTTCTTC.

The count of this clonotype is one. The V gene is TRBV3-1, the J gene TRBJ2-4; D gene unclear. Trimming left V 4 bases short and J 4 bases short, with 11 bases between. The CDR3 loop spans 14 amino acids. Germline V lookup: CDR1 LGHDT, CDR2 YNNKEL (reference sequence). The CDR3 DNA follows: TGTGCCAGCAGCCTAGTTGACGGGAAAAACATTCAGTACTTC. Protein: CASSLVDGKNIQYF.

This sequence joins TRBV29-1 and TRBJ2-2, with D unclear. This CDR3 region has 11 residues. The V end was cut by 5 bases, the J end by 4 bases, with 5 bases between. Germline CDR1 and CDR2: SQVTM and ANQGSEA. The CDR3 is CSVLSTGELFF. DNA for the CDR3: TGCAGCGTTCTTTCCACCGGGGAGCTGTTTTTT.

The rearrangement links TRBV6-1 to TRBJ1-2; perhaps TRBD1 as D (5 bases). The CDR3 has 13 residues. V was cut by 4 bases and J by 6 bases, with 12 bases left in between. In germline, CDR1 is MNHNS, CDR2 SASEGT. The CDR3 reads CASSGRGLDGYTF. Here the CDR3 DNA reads TGTGCCAGCAGTGGACGGGGCTTGGATGGCTACACCTTC.

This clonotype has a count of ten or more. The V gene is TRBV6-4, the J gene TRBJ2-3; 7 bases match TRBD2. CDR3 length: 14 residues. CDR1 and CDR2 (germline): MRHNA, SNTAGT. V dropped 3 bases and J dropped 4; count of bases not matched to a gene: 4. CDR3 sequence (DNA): TGTGCCAGCAGTGAAACGGGGGGTTCAGATACGCAGTATTTT. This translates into CASSETGGSDTQYF.

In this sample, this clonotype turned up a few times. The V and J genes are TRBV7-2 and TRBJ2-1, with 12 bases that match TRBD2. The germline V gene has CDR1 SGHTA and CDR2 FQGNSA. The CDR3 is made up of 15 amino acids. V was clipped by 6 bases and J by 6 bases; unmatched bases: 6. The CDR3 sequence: CASRKTSGGTNEQFF. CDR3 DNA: TGTGCCAGCAGAAAGACTAGCGGGGGAACCAATGAGCAGTTCTTC. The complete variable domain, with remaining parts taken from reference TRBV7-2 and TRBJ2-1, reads GAGVSQSPSNKVTEKGKDVELRCDPISGHTALYWYRQSLGQGLEFLIYFQGNSAPDKSGLPSDRFSAERTGGSVSTLTIQRTQQEDSAVYLCASRKTSGGTNEQFFGPGTRLTVL.